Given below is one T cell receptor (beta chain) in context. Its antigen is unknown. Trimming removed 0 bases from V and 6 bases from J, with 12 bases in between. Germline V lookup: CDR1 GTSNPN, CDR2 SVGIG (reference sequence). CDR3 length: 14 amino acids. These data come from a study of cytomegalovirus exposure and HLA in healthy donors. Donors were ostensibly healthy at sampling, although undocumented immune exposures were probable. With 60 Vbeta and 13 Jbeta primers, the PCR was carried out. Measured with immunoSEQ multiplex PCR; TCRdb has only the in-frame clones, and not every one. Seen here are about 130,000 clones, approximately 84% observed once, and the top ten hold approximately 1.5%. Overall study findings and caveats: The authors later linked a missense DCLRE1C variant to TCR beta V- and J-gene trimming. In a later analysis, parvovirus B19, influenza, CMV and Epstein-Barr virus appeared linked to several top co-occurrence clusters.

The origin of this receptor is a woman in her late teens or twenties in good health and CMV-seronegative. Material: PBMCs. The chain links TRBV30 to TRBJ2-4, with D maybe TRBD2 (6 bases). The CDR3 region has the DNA TGTGCCTGGAGTGTAACGGGGGTTATAAACATTCAGTACTTC. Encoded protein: CAWSVTGVINIQYF.